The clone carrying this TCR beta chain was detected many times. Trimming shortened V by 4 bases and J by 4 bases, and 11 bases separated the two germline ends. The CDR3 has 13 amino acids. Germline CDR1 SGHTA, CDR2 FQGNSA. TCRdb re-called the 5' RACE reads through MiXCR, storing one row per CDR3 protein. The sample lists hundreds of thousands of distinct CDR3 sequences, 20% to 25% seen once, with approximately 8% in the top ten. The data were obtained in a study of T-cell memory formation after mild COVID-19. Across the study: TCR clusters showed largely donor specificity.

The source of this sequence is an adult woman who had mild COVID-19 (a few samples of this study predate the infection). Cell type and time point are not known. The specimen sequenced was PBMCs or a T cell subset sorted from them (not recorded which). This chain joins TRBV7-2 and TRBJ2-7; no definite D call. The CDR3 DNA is TGTGCCAGCAGCTACTTGACACCTTACGAGCAGTACTTC. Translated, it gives CASSYLTPYEQYF.